This TCR beta chain derives from a study of cytomegalovirus exposure and HLA in healthy donors (dated by TCRdb to about 2017). Regarding the research as a whole: In an earlier analysis of 587 of the donors, 276 Gb of sequence data and 120 million or so unique TCR beta sequences from 150 million to 200 million T cells were reported. To predict cytomegalovirus infection status, the study brought together high-throughput TCR immunosequencing, statistical association of individual TCRs with disease status, and machine learning. A handful of DR-DQ haplotypes were handled as single units for association and clustering because linkage in the cohort was strong. A later analysis re-analyzed previously published TCR beta repertoires from roughly 600 donors and added high-resolution HLA genotyping to study TCR occurrence patterns. Approximately 310 gigabases of sequencing data and around 85 million unique TCR sequences made up an early release that covered approximately 650 HLA-typed donors. Among the roughly 400 genotyped donors, about 83% belonged to the genetic ancestry cluster associated with self-reported Caucasian donors. In the later analysis, no new phenotypic data were used to find candidate immune exposures; instead, reliance was placed on TCR beta sequences and their occurrence across donors. A later genetic analysis used genome-wide SNP genotypes for about 60% of the 666 donors, treating that subset as a discovery cohort. Every repertoire in the discovery cohort had been generated on one and the same sequencing platform. A separate validation cohort of roughly 130 different subjects was used in addition to the approximately 610-subject first cohort. HLA typing included class I and class II loci at four-digit resolution. The aim of the study was to test whether cataloging public T cell receptors could identify signatures of past pathogen exposure. Typing coverage varied by locus: roughly 629-640 donors for A, B, C, DRB1 and DQB1; under 550 for DQA1; more than 600 for DPA1; roughly 450 for DPB1. Donor age, sex, ethnicity and CMV serostatus were collected together with the repertoire data. The study used immunosequencing to profile the T cell repertoires of under 700 subjects and linked those repertoires to cytomegalovirus serostatus. Among almost 400 genotyped donors of the cohort, an average of about 240,000 unique TCR beta nucleotide sequences were sequenced per donor, 15% to 20% of them non-productive. An earlier analysis of around 580 of the donors used high-throughput TCR beta sequencing to judge whether each TCR beta V gene segment behaved as functional or pseudogenic. Study-wide conclusions, independent of this receptor: In a later analysis, the rate of TCR association differed among HLA loci, with DRB1 alleles having the most associated TCRs and HLA-C alleles having the fewest. Only TCR beta chains were sequenced in this cohort, and the absence of alpha or paired-chain data limited detectable features. According to the authors, the approach could potentially be generalized to other disease states and immunological phenotypes. Broadly in line with IMGT annotations, most TCR beta V segments showed up in productive rearrangements about 90% or about 30% of the time in an earlier analysis of 450 to 600 of the donors. In a later genetic analysis, a missense DCLRE1C variant was associated with V-gene and J-gene trimming of TCR beta chains, and the association was replicated in an independent cohort. Correlated functional status among segregating V segments might reflect linkage disequilibrium, but an unknown experimental factor could not be ruled out. CMV serostatus was the only immune exposure information available for the cohort. Some 15 rarely observed V segments, including chromosome 9 orphons, were excluded from the earlier analysis of approximately 600 of the donors because counts were too low. The presence/absence analyses assumed that sequencing depth was roughly uniform across donors, and that assumption may not be true. At a false discovery rate of 0.05, a later analysis linked fewer than 20,000 TCR beta sequences to specific HLA alleles. While some public TCRs were present in many individuals, most TCR sequences turned up only very rarely across donors. According to a later genetic analysis, donors in an Asian-associated ancestry cluster had fewer N-insertions in productive TCRs than the approximately 690-donor mean. The classifier was reported to diagnose cytomegalovirus status with high specificity and sensitivity in both the original cohort and the validation cohort. Because the 87-base-pair reads could not distinguish some IMGT-functional V segments, including TRBV6-2 and TRBV6-3, those segments were excluded. A total of about 150 TCR beta chains were listed by the study as associated with cytomegalovirus. Assigning TCR associations to individual alleles was difficult when HLA alleles, especially DR and DQ, strongly co-occurred. In a later analysis, HLA-associated TCR beta chains showed more clonal expansion and lower generation probabilities than non-associated chains that were equally common. In a later analysis, most CMV-associated TCR beta chains were found to appear HLA-restricted, with HLA associations seemingly driven largely by CMV exposure. A further reported finding was that TCR beta sequences accurately predicted the HLA-A and HLA-B alleles for most subjects in the first cohort. A few of the identified cytomegalovirus-associated TCR beta chains were confirmed in vitro to be specific for cytomegalovirus antigens. A cluster of highly shared sequence variants was judged likely to be a technical artifact of the sequencing pipeline. Because some donors lacked HLA typing at each locus, the association tests relied only on the typed subset. Several of the top co-occurrence clusters appeared to be linked to parvovirus B19, influenza, CMV and Epstein-Barr virus, according to a later analysis.

Libraries were built with the immunoSEQ multiplex PCR assay. The multiplex PCR relied on a mix of 60 forward primers for TCR Vbeta segments and 13 reverse primers for TCR Jbeta segments. The CDR3 region of rearranged TCR beta genes was amplified from genomic DNA with a multiplex PCR assay. The amplified TCR beta libraries were sequenced on the Illumina HiSeq System as 87-base-pair reads. The original pipeline was this. A later analysis tallied around 80 million unique TCR beta chains across the 650 to 750 repertoires, and roughly 11 million of those chains were shared by two or more donors. Raw reads were error-corrected and collapsed into unique sequences with a nearest-neighbor algorithm that merged closely related sequences to remove PCR and sequencing errors. V, D and J gene segments were assigned by aligning CDR3 sequences to IMGT reference sequences. Each retained sequence needed at least a six-nucleotide match to both a V gene segment and a J gene segment. Rearrangements were called productive when the CDR3 lacked stop codons and stayed in frame with V and J; all others were non-productive. Following IMGT convention, CDR3 was defined as the stretch from the second conserved V-encoded cysteine up to the conserved J-encoded phenylalanine. The earlier analysis of some 550 of the donors excluded any sequence lacking an unambiguous match to a single V gene segment. An earlier analysis of 587 of the donors classified V segments as functional when productive rearrangements were above 56.7% and as segregating when the standard deviation between donors was above 5%. A statistical classification framework was built for diagnosing cytomegalovirus status from the catalog of TCR beta chain sequences. V and J gene assignment, in a later analysis, came from comparing TCR nucleotide sequences with IMGT/GENE-DB human TR gene sequences. The TCRdist pipeline was used in a later analysis to assign CDR3 sequences and most-parsimonious VDJ recombination scenarios. In a later analysis, every TCR beta chain was defined by the combination of its CDR3 amino acid sequence and its V-gene family, and reads without a unique V-gene family were dropped. In a later analysis, 450 to 600 highly shared, low-generation-probability nucleotide sequences were removed to address suspected cross-contamination and a sequencing artifact. In a later analysis, a clonal expansion index for each public chain was calculated from normalized within-repertoire ranks of inferred template counts. In a later analysis, generation probabilities were computed with a VDJ recombination model fitted to out-of-frame rearrangements, and the resulting probabilities were checked against IGoR. In a later analysis, TCR-TCR, TCR-HLA and TCR-CMV co-occurrence was scored with hypergeometric tests, and a repertoire-size bias correction was applied to TCR pairs. In a later analysis, false discovery rates were estimated by permuting HLA or CMV assignments 20 times. A later analysis grouped co-occurring TCRs with DBSCAN, adding TCRdist sequence similarity when clustering within HLA-allele-positive subsets. Repertoires with fewer than 30,000 or more than 120,000 public chains, plus five repertoires with anomalous nucleotide sharing, were excluded from co-occurrence clustering. Here the immuneACCESS table is served through TCRdb, limited to in-frame sequences with V and J called. Missing clones are a known gap in these copies; in checked studies unresolved V genes cover under half, and the rest lacks a known reason. V, J and clone size were drawn from that table, and D and trimming were deduced from the DNA. Here the sample has 110,000 to 150,000 clones; 82% occur a single time. The ten largest make up about 3.2% of the sample.

The cohort comprised hundreds of healthy bone marrow donors. At the time of sampling, every cohort member was nominally healthy, though immune exposures that went unrecorded were likely present. The donor was CMV seropositive and was included in the group of 250 to 350 seropositive cohort members. Every donor gave a peripheral blood sample, and the peripheral blood mononuclear cells from that sample were used for TCR beta sequencing. The Qiagen DNeasy Blood Extraction Kit was used to extract genomic DNA from the blood cell samples. Here V drops 0 bases and J drops 3 bases, and the junction holds 8 bases not matched to any gene. Spanning cysteine to phenylalanine, the CDR3 consists of 16 amino acids. The sequence is cut down to CDR3 DNA, 48 bases in frame from base 1. CDR1 and CDR2 are drawn from the germline V gene: SGHRS, YFSETQ. Note on this clone: The target of this receptor is not known. Qualities for individual bases were not recorded, and no much larger clone is one base off.

Material: PBMCs. The receptor was derived from a man between 18 and 29 years old in good health and CMV-seropositive. In this chain, TRBV5-1 is recombined with TRBJ2-5, with TRBD1 matching 7 junction bases. CDR3 protein: CASSLAARGLEETQYF. The DNA sequence is TGCGCCAGCAGCTTGGCCGCGAGGGGGCTGGAAGAGACCCAGTACTTC. The full variable domain, with segments outside the CDR3 supplied by the reference TRBV5-1 and TRBJ2-5 proteins, appears as KAGVTQTPRYLIKTRGQQVTLSCSPISGHRSVSWYQQTPGQGLQFLFEYFSETQRNKGNFPGRFSGRQFSNSRSEMNVSTLELGDSALYLCASSLAARGLEETQYFGPGTRLLVL.